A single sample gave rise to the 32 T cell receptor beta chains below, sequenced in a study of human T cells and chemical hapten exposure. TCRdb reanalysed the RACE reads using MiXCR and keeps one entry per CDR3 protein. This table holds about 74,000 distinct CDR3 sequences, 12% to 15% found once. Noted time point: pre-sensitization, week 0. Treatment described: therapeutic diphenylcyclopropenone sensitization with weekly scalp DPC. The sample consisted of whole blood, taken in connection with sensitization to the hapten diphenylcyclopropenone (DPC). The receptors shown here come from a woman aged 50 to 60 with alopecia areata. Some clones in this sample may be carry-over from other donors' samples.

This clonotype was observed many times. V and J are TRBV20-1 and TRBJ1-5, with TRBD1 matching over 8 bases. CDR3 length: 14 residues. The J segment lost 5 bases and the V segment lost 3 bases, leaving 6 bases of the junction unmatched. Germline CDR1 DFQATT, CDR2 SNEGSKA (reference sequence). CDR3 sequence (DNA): TGCAGTGCTAGTCCGGACAGGGCAGATCAGCCCCAGCATTTT. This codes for CSASPDRADQPQHF.

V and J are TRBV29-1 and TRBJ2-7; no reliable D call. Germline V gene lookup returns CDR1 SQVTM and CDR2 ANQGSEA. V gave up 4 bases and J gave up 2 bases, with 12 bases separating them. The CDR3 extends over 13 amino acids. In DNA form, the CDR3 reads TGCAGCGTTGCGAGGTCAGAGACCTACGAGCAGTACTTC. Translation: CSVARSETYEQYF.

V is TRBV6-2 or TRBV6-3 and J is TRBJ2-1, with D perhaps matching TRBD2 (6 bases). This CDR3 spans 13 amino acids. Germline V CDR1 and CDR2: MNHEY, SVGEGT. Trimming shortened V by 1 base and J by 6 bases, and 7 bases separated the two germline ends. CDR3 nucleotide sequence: TGTGCCAGCAGTTACTTGGGGGGCAATGAGCAGTTCTTC. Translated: CASSYLGGNEQFF.

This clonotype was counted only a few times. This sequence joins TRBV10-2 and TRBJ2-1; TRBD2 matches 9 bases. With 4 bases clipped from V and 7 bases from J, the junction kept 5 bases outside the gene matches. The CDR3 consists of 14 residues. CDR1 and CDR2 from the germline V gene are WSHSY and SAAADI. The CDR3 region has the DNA TGCGCCAGCAGTGGCCTAGCGGGAACTAATGAGCAGTTCTTC. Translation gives CASSGLAGTNEQFF.

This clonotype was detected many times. The chain's CDR3 is CSVYKTGANVLTF. The CDR3 DNA reads as TGCAGCGTTTACAAGACCGGGGCCAACGTCCTGACTTTC. The chain is built from TRBV29-1 and TRBJ2-6, with unresolved D. Looked up from germline, CDR1 is SQVTM and CDR2 is ANQGSEA. CDR3 length: 13 residues. Trimming pared 5 bases from V and 4 bases from J, leaving 9 bases between.

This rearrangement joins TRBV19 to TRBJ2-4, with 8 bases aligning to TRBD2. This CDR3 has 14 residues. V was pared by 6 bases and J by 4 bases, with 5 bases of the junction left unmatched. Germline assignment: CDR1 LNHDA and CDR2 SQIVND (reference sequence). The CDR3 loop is CASRSGSSKNIQYF. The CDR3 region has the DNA TGTGCCAGTAGGAGCGGGAGTTCTAAAAACATTCAGTACTTC. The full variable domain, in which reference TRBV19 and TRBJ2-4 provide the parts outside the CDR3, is DGGITQSPKYLFRKEGQNVTLSCEQNLNHDAMYWYRQDPGQGLRLIYYSQIVNDFQKGDIAEGYSVSREKKESFPLTVTSAQKNPTAFYLCASRSGSSKNIQYFGAGTRLSVL.

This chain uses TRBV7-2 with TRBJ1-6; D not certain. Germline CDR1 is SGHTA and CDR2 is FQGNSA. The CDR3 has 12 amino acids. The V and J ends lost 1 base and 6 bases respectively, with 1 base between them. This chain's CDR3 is CASSLVNSPLHF. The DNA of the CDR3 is TGTGCCAGCAGCTTAGTTAATTCACCCCTCCACTTT.

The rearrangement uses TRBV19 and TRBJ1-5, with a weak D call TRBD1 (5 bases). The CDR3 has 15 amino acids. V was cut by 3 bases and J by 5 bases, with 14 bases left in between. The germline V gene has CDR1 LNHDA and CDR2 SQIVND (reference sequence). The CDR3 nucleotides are TGTGCCAGTAGTATCCTGCCCAGGGCCCATCAGCCCCAGCATTTT. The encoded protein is CASSILPRAHQPQHF.

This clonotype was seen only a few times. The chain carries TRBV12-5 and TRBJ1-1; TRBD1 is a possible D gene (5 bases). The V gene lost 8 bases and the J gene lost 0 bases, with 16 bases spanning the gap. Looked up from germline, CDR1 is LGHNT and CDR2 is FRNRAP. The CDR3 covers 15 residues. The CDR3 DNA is TGTGCTAGTTTGAAGGTCGGGGGGGTGAACACTGAAGCTTTCTTT. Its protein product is CASLKVGGVNTEAFF.

The CDR3 reads CASSWRQGHEAFF. The DNA of the CDR3 is TGTGCCAGCAGTTGGCGGCAGGGGCATGAAGCTTTCTTT. This chain uses TRBV6-6 with TRBJ1-1; D perhaps matches TRBD1 (6 bases). This CDR3 has 13 amino acids. The germline V and J ends were trimmed by 4 bases and 7 bases, with 13 bases remaining between them. Germline loops: CDR1 MNHNY, CDR2 SVGAGI (reference sequence).

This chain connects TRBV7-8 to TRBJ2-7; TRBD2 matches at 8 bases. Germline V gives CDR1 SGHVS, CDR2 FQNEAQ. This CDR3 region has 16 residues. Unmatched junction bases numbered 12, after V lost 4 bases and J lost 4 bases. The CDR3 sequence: CASSSGESGSWYEQYF. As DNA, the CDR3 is TGTGCCAGCAGCTCGGGAGAGAGCGGGAGTTGGTACGAGCAGTACTTC.

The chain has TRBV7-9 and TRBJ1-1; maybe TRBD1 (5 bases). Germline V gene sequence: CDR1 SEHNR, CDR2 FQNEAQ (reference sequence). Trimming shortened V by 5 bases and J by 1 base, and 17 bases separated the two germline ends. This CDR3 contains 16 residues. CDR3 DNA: TGTGCCAGCAGCCTAGAGGGAGGGGCGCGGAACACTGAAGCTTTCTTT. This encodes CASSLEGGARNTEAFF. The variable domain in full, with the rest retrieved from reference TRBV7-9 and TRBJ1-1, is DTGVSQNPRHKITKRGQNVTFRCDPISEHNRLYWYRQTLGQGPEFLTYFQNEAQLEKSRLLSDRFSAERPKGSFSTLEIQRTEQGDSAMYLCASSLEGGARNTEAFFGQGTRLTVV.

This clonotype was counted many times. The CDR3 sequence is CASSPVAEAFF. CDR3 sequence (DNA): TGTGCCAGCAGTCCGGTCGCAGAAGCTTTCTTT. J is TRBJ1-1 and V is TRBV12-3 or TRBV12-4; D ambiguous. Between the trimmed V and J ends, which lost 5 bases and 8 bases, there was a span of 9 bases. There are 11 residues in the CDR3.

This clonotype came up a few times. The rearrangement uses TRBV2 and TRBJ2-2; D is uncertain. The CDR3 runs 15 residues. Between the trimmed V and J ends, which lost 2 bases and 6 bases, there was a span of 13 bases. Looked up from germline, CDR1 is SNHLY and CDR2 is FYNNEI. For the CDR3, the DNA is TGTGCCAGCAGTGAACGTAGGGTCCTCGCCGGGGAGCTGTTTTTT. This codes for CASSERRVLAGELFF.

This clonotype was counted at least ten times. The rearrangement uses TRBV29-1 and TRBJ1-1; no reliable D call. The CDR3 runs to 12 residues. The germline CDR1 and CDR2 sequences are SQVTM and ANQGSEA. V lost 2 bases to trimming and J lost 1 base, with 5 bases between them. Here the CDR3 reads CSVERQNTEAFF. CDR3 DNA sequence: TGCAGCGTTGAACGGCAGAACACTGAAGCTTTCTTT. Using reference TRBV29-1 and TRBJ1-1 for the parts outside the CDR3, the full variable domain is SAVISQKPSRDICQRGTSLTIQCQVDSQVTMMFWYRQQPGQSLTLIATANQGSEATYESGFVIDKFPISRPNLTFSTLTVSNMSPEDSSIYLCSVERQNTEAFFGQGTRLTVV.

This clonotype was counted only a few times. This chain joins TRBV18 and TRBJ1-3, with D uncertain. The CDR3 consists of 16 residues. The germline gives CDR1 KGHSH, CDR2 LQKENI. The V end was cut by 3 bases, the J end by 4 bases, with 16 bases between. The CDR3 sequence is CASSPPLDPGGNTIYF. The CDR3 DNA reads TGTGCCAGCTCACCCCCCCTCGACCCTGGAGGAAACACCATATATTTT.

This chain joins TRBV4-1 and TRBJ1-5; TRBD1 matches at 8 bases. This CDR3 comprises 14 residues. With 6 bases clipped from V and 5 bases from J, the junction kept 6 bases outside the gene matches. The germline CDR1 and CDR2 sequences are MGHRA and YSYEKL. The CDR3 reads CASRATGGHQPQHF. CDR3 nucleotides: TGCGCCAGCAGAGCAACAGGGGGACATCAGCCCCAGCATTTT.

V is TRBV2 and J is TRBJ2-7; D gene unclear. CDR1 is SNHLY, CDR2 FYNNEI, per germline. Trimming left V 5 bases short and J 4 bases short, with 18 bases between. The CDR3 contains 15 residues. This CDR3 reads CASSTPLGILYEQYF. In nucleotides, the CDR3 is TGTGCCAGCAGTACCCCCTTGGGGATTCTATACGAGCAGTACTTC.

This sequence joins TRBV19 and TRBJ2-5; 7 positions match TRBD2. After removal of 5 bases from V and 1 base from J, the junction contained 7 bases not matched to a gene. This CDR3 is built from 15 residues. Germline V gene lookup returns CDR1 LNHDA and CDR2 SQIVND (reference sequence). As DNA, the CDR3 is TGTGCCAGTAGTTTCCGGGACTACCTCCAAGAGACCCAGTACTTC. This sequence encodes CASSFRDYLQETQYF.

The CDR3 spells CASSTRQGAADTQYF. DNA for the CDR3: TGTGCCAGCAGCACAAGACAGGGGGCGGCAGATACGCAGTATTTT. V is TRBV12-3 or TRBV12-4 and J is TRBJ2-3; TRBD1 aligns across 10 bases. Unmatched junction bases numbered 7, after V lost 6 bases and J lost 4 bases. The CDR3 extends over 15 amino acids.

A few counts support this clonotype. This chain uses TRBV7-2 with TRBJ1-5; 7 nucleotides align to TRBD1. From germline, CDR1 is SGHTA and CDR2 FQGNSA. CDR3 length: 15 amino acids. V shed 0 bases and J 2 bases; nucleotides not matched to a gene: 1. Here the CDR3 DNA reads TGTGCCAGCAGCTTAGCCACAGGGGGCAATCAGCCCCAGCATTTT. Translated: CASSLATGGNQPQHF.

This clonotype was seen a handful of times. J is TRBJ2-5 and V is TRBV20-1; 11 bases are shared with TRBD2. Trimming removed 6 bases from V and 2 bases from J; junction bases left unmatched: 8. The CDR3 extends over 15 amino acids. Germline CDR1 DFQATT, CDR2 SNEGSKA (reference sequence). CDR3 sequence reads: CSAHTSGRGQETQYF. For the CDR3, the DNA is TGCAGTGCACATACTAGCGGGAGAGGGCAAGAGACCCAGTACTTC.

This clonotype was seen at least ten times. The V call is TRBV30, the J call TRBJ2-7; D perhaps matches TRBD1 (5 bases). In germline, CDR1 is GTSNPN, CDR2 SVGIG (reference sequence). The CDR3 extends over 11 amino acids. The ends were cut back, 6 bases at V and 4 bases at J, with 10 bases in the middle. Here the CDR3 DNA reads TGTGCCTGTTCAGGACAATACGAGCAGTACTTC. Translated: CACSGQYEQYF.

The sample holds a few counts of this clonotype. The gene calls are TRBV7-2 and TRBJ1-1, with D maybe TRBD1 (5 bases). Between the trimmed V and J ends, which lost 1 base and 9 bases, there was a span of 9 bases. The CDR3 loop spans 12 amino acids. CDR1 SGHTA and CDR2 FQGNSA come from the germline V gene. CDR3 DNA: TGTGCCAGCAGCTTAGAAGACAGACAAGCTTTCTTT. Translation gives CASSLEDRQAFF.

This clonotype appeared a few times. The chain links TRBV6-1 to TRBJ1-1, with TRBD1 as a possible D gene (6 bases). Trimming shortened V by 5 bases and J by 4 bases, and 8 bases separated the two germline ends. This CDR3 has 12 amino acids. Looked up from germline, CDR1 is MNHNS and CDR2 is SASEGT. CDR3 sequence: CASSSGVTEAFF. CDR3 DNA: TGTGCCAGCAGTTCAGGGGTCACTGAAGCTTTCTTT.

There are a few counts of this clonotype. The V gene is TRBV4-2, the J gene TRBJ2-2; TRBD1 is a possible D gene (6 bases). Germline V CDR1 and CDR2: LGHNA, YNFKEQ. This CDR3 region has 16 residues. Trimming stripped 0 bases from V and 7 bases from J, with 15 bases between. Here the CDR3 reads CASSQELQGVGGELFF. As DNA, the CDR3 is TGTGCCAGCAGCCAAGAGTTACAGGGCGTTGGCGGGGAGCTGTTTTTT.

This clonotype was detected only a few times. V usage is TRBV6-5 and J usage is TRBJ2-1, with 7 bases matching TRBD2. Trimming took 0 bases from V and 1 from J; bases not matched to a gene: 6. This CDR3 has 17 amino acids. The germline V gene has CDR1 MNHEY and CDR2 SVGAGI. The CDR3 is CASSYSRLASSYNEQFF. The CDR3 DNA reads TGTGCCAGCAGTTACTCGAGACTAGCTTCGTCCTACAATGAGCAGTTCTTC.

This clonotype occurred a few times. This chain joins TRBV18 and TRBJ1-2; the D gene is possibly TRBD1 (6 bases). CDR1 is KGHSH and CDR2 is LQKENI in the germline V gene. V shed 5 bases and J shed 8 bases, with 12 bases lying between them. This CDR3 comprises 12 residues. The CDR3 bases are TGTGCCAGCTCAACCGGGACAAGGGGCTACACCTTC. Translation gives CASSTGTRGYTF.

CDR3 nucleotides: TGTGCCAGCAGCCTCCCGGACAGTCGAAAACTGTTTTTT. Residues: CASSLPDSRKLFF. The V gene is TRBV3-1, the J gene TRBJ1-4; perhaps TRBD1 as D (6 bases). Looked up from germline, CDR1 is LGHDT and CDR2 is YNNKEL (reference sequence). V was pared by 4 bases and J by 10 bases, with 13 bases between. There are 13 residues in the CDR3.

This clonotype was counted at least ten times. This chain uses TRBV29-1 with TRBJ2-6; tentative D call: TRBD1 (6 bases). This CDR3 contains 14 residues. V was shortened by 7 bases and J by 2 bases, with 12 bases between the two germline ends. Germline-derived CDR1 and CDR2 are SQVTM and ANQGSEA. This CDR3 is CSAKDRPGANVLTF. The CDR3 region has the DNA TGCAGCGCAAAGGACAGACCTGGGGCCAACGTCCTGACTTTC.

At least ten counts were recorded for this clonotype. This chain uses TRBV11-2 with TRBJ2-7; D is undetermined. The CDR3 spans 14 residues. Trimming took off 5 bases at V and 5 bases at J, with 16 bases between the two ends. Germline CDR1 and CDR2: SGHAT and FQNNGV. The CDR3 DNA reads TGTGCCAGCAGCCACAATCTGGGCGTAGACGAGCAGTACTTC. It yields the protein CASSHNLGVDEQYF.

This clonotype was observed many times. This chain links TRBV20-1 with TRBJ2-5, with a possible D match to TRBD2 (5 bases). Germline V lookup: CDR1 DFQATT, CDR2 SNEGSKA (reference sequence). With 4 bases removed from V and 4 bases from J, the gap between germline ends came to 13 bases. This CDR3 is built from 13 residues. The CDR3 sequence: CSAKSGGGETQYF. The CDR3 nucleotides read TGCAGTGCTAAAAGCGGAGGTGGAGAGACCCAGTACTTC.